The subject of this entry is one T cell receptor (beta chain). This sample is part of a study of response to subunit inactivated influenza vaccine. This CDR3 has 13 amino acids. Trimming cost V 3 bases and J 2 bases, with 8 bases left between them. Per the germline V gene, CDR1 is DFQATT and CDR2 is SNEGSKA (reference sequence). TCRdb reprocessed the RT-PCR reads with MiXCR, giving one entry per CDR3 protein. The sample includes almost 250,000 distinct CDR3 sequences, 12% of them seen just once. Sequenced material: non-naive T cells sorted from PBMCs, taken around 15 days before vaccination. The chain combines TRBV20-1 with TRBJ1-3; D is undetermined. The source of this sequence is a man in his forties or fifties who received an inactivated influenza vaccine. The CDR3 coding sequence is TGCAGTGCTAGTTTGAGAACTGGAAACACCATATATTTT. It encodes CSASLRTGNTIYF.